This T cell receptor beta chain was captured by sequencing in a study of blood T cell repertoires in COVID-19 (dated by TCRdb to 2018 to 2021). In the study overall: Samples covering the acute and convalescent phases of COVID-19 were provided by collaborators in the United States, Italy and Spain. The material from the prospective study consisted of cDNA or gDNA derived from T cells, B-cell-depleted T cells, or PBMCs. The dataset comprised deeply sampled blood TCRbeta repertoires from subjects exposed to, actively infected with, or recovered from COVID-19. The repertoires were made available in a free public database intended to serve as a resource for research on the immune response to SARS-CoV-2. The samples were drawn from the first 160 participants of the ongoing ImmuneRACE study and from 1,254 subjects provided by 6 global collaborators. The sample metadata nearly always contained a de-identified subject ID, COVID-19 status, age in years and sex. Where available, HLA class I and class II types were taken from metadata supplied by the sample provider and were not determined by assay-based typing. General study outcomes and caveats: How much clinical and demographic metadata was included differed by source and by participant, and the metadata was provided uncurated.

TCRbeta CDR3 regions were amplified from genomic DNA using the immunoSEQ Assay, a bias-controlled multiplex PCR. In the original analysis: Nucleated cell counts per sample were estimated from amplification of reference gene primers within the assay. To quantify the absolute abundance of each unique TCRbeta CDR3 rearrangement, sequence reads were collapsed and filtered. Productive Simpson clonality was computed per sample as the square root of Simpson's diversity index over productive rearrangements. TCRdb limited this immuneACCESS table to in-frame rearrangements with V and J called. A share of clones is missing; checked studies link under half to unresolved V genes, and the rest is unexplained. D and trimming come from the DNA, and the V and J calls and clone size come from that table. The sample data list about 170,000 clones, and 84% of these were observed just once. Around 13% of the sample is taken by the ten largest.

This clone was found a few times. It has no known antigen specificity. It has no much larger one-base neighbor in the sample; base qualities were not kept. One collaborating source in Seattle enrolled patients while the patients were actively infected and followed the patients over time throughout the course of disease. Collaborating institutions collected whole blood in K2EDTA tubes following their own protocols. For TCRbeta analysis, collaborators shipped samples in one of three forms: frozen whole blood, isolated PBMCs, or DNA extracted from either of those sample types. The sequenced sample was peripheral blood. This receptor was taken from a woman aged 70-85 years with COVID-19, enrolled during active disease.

The CDR3 reads CASSASGNTGELFF. The base sequence is TGTGCCAGCAGCGCTAGCGGGAACACCGGGGAGCTGTTTTTT. The rearrangement joined TRBV7-9 to TRBJ2-2, with TRBD2 identical over 7 junction bases. There are 14 amino acids in the CDR3, from cysteine to phenylalanine inclusive. Only the CDR3 DNA stays, 42 bases, in frame from base 1. CDR1 SEHNR and CDR2 FQNEAQ were looked up in the germline V gene (reference sequence). From V the trimming removes 5 bases and from J it removes 1 base, while the gene matches leave 1 base of the junction unaccounted for. The CDR3 plus the reference TRBV7-9 and TRBJ2-2 genes for the other parts give the full variable domain: DTGVSQNPRHKITKRGQNVTFRCDPISEHNRLYWYRQTLGQGPEFLTYFQNEAQLEKSRLLSDRFSAERPKGSFSTLEIQRTEQGDSAMYLCASSASGNTGELFFGEGSRLTVL.